The 16 T cell receptor beta chains below were found in one sample sequenced in a study of blood T cell repertoires in COVID-19 (dated by TCRdb to 2018 to 2020). Library preparation was by the immunoSEQ multiplex PCR assay. Imported from immuneACCESS, the table was reduced by TCRdb to in-frame sequences with V and J called. These copies leave out some clones; in studies compared against another copy, an unresolved V gene accounts for under half, and the cause of the remainder is not known. The sample table lists under 200,000 clones, around 82% of them with a count of one. Around 2.1% of the sample is held by the ten biggest clonotypes. Input material: peripheral blood. The receptors here all came from a woman of 80 years or more with acute or convalescent COVID-19.

The CDR3 DNA follows: TGCAGCGTTGGGAACAGGGAAGCTTTCTTT. Protein product: CSVGNREAFF. The V call is TRBV29-1, the J call TRBJ1-1, with D perhaps TRBD1 (5 bases). Germline CDR1 SQVTM, CDR2 ANQGSEA. V was clipped by 4 bases and J by 8 bases, with 8 bases between them. The CDR3 spans 10 residues. Full variable domain (outside the CDR3, taken from reference TRBV29-1 and TRBJ1-1): SAVISQKPSRDICQRGTSLTIQCQVDSQVTMMFWYRQQPGQSLTLIATANQGSEATYESGFVIDKFPISRPNLTFSTLTVSNMSPEDSSIYLCSVGNREAFFGQGTRLTVV.

The chain links TRBV3-1 (or the pseudogene TRBV3-2) to TRBJ2-3; D possibly corresponds to TRBD2 (5 bases). Trimming took 0 bases from V and 0 from J, leaving 7 bases between them. Per germline, CDR1 LGHDT and CDR2 YNNKEL (reference sequence). The CDR3 contains 15 residues. The CDR3 DNA sequence: TGTGCCAGCAGCCAAGAAGCGGCTAGCACAGATACGCAGTATTTT. This sequence encodes CASSQEAASTDTQYF.

The V and J genes are TRBV4-1 and TRBJ1-4; D is perhaps TRBD1 (6 bases). The CDR3 length is 16 residues. V dropped 0 bases and J dropped 2 bases, with 10 bases sitting between them. CDR1 MGHRA and CDR2 YSYEKL come from the germline V gene. The CDR3 loop is CASSQDGGGTNEKLFF. CDR3 bases: TGCGCCAGCAGCCAAGATGGCGGGGGCACTAATGAAAAACTGTTTTTT.

The rearrangement links TRBV2 to TRBJ1-2, with D possibly matching TRBD1 (5 bases). Trimming removed 6 bases at V and 4 bases at J, with 18 bases between. CDR1 and CDR2 from the germline V gene are SNHLY and FYNNEI. This CDR3 is built from 15 residues. CDR3 sequence: CASSVLGGSPYGYTF. The CDR3 region has the DNA TGTGCCAGCAGCGTCCTCGGGGGATCCCCCTATGGCTACACCTTC.

The chain joins TRBV3-1 (or the pseudogene TRBV3-2) to TRBJ2-5; 7 bases match TRBD1. Germline V gives CDR1 LGHDT, CDR2 YNNKEL (reference sequence). The CDR3 is 15 amino acids. V was clipped by 6 bases and J by 2 bases; unmatched bases: 9. CDR3 sequence: CASRLRGYGQETQYF. The DNA of the CDR3 is TGTGCCAGCAGACTCAGGGGGTACGGTCAAGAGACCCAGTACTTC.

V and J are TRBV14 and TRBJ1-1; D unresolved. CDR3 size: 13 residues. V gave up 0 bases and J gave up 10 bases, with 12 bases separating them. Germline CDR1 is SGHDN and CDR2 is FVKESK. CDR3 sequence: CASSQDSSRGAFF. CDR3 bases: TGTGCCAGCAGCCAAGATTCAAGCCGGGGAGCTTTCTTT. The full variable domain, completed using reference TRBV14 and TRBJ1-1, is EAGVTQFPSHSVIEKGQTVTLRCDPISGHDNLYWYRRVMGKEIKFLLHFVKESKQDESGMPNNRFLAERTGGTYSTLKVQPAELEDSGVYFCASSQDSSRGAFFGQGTRLTVV.

In its sample, this clone was seen a few times. V and J are TRBV2 and TRBJ1-5, with D hard to call. The CDR3 is made up of 13 amino acids. Trimming left V 9 bases short and J 0 bases short, with 9 bases between. CDR1 is SNHLY and CDR2 is FYNNEI in the germline V gene. The CDR3 sequence is CASARDSNQPQHF. CDR3 nucleotides: TGTGCCAGTGCGAGGGATAGCAATCAGCCCCAGCATTTT.

The chain joins TRBV6-5 to TRBJ2-1, with TRBD1 matching 8 bases. The CDR3 consists of 15 residues. Germline CDR1 MNHEY, CDR2 SVGAGI. The V gene end was trimmed by 6 bases and the J gene end by 1 base; junction bases not matched to a gene: 5. The CDR3 DNA follows: TGTGCCAGCAGCTTAGACAGGGGTTCCTACAATGAGCAGTTCTTC. It codes for CASSLDRGSYNEQFF.

The genes are TRBV7-2 and TRBJ2-2; the match to TRBD2 covers 11 bases. Germline lookup yields CDR1 SGHTA and CDR2 FQGNSA. This CDR3 contains 16 residues. Germline trimming cut 5 bases from V and 1 base from J; bases unmatched to any gene: 3. The CDR3 protein is CASSPGLAGNTGELFF. The CDR3 DNA reads TGTGCCAGCAGCCCAGGACTAGCGGGGAACACCGGGGAGCTGTTTTTT.

This clone was picked up one time. The chain has TRBV30 and TRBJ1-1; TRBD1 might be the D (5 bases). Trimming cost V 8 bases and J 5 bases, with 21 bases left between them. The CDR3 loop spans 14 amino acids. Per germline, CDR1 GTSNPN and CDR2 SVGIG (reference sequence). The CDR3 here is CARMVGGSATEAFF. DNA for the CDR3: TGTGCCCGCATGGTTGGGGGGTCGGCGACTGAAGCTTTCTTT.

The rearrangement links TRBV12-3 or TRBV12-4 to TRBJ2-5; TRBD2 matches 7 bases. The CDR3 length is 13 residues. Trimming took 6 bases from V and 9 from J; bases not matched to a gene: 10. The CDR3: CASREGTTGAQYF. For the CDR3, the DNA is TGTGCCAGCAGAGAAGGGACTACCGGGGCCCAGTACTTC.

A single count supports this clone. The V gene is TRBV20-1, the J gene TRBJ2-3, with 9 bases identical to TRBD1. This CDR3 spans 15 amino acids. Germline values: CDR1 DFQATT, CDR2 SNEGSKA (reference sequence). Trimming at V came to 3 bases and at J to 3 bases, leaving 7 bases not matched to a gene. CDR3 amino acids: CSASSRQGVTDTQYF. The CDR3, as DNA: TGCAGTGCTAGTTCCCGACAGGGGGTGACAGATACGCAGTATTTT.

This sequence joins TRBV6-1 and TRBJ2-7, with TRBD1 identical over 10 bases. Germline values: CDR1 MNHNS, CDR2 SASEGT. The CDR3 sequence is 15 residues long. The V gene end was trimmed by 2 bases and the J gene end by 4 bases; junction bases not matched to a gene: 5. CDR3 in DNA: TGTGCCAGCAGTGAAAAGGGGGGACAGGGGTACGAGCAGTACTTC. This sequence encodes CASSEKGGQGYEQYF.

The chain has TRBV5-6 and TRBJ2-1, with 10 bases that match TRBD2. Germline V CDR1 and CDR2: SGHDT, YYEEEE. The junction had 6 bases not matched to a gene; V was cut back by 0 bases and J by 6 bases. The CDR3 has 16 amino acids. The CDR3 region is CASSLVGLAEPNEQFF. The DNA of the CDR3 is TGTGCCAGCAGCTTGGTTGGACTAGCGGAACCCAATGAGCAGTTCTTC.

The chain joins TRBV7-2 to TRBJ1-2; D unclear. Germline V CDR1 and CDR2: SGHTA, FQGNSA. This CDR3 is 13 amino acids long. V was clipped by 1 base and J by 8 bases, with 11 bases between them. CDR3 sequence: CASSLEEFGGYTF. The CDR3 nucleotides read TGTGCCAGCAGCTTAGAGGAGTTTGGAGGCTACACCTTC.

V and J are TRBV5-1 and TRBJ2-1; tentatively, D is TRBD2 (6 bases). The CDR3 totals 15 residues. Germline assignment: CDR1 SGHRS and CDR2 YFSETQ. V shed 4 bases and J shed 6 bases, with 17 bases lying between them. As DNA, the CDR3 is TGCGCCAGCAGCCCCCGACTAGTGCGTGGCAATGAGCAGTTCTTC. It is translated as CASSPRLVRGNEQFF.